These 27 T cell receptor beta chains originate from one sample sequenced in a study of T cells after yellow fever vaccination. From the 5' RACE reads, TCRdb called clonotypes with MiXCR, one entry per CDR3 protein. Of tens of thousands of distinct CDR3 sequences listed, about 7.7% were seen once; the top ten hold 41%. Sample: CD8+ T cells sorted from PBMCs, taken on the day of the yellow fever booster vaccination. These receptor sequences come from a man aged 25 to 40 who received the YFV17D yellow fever vaccine.

The rearrangement joins TRBV28 to TRBJ2-2; TRBD2 matches 14 bases. CDR3 length: 16 amino acids. V gave up 6 bases and J gave up 7 bases; unmatched junction bases: 7. Germline V gives CDR1 MDHEN, CDR2 SYDVKM. The CDR3 is CASRGGTSGRDGELFF. CDR3 DNA sequence: TGTGCCAGCAGGGGAGGGACTAGCGGGAGAGACGGGGAGCTGTTTTTT.

This clonotype was counted a few times. This sequence joins TRBV28 and TRBJ2-7, with 7 bases aligning to TRBD2. Germline assignment: CDR1 MDHEN and CDR2 SYDVKM. There are 14 residues in the CDR3. V lost 2 bases, J lost 3 bases, and 4 bases stayed unmatched. The CDR3 sequence is CASSLAGEVYEQYF. The DNA of the CDR3 is TGTGCCAGCAGTTTAGCGGGAGAGGTCTACGAGCAGTACTTC.

The J gene is TRBJ2-3, the V gene TRBV23-1; the D gene is possibly TRBD1 (5 bases). TRBV23-1 is annotated as an ORF whose role is uncertain. The length of the CDR3 is 14 residues. With 8 bases removed from V and 3 bases from J, the gap between germline ends came to 15 bases. The CDR3 DNA follows: TGCGCCAGCCCTCCGGTGGACAAGACAGATACGCAGTATTTT. Translation: CASPPVDKTDTQYF.

V and J are TRBV6-5 and TRBJ2-1; 13 nucleotides agree with TRBD2. This CDR3 is 16 amino acids long. Germline V CDR1 and CDR2: MNHEY, SVGAGI. Trimming at V came to 1 base and at J to 8 bases, leaving 5 bases not matched to a gene. The CDR3 spells CASSYYWTSGSHEQFF. As DNA, the CDR3 is TGTGCCAGCAGTTACTACTGGACTAGCGGGAGCCATGAGCAGTTCTTC.

The chain links TRBV12-3 or TRBV12-4 to TRBJ2-7; D unresolved. The CDR3 totals 12 residues. Trimming pared 5 bases from V and 5 bases from J, leaving 10 bases between. The CDR3 DNA follows: TGTGCCAGCAGTCCCGCGGCCCACGAGCAGTACTTC. Its protein product is CASSPAAHEQYF.

This clonotype was seen ten or more times. The J gene is TRBJ2-1, the V gene TRBV29-1, with D perhaps matching TRBD2 (6 bases). V was trimmed by 6 bases and J by 8 bases, leaving 8 bases between them. CDR1 is SQVTM and CDR2 is ANQGSEA in the germline V gene. The CDR3 length is 10 residues. The CDR3 coding sequence is TGCAGCGTGGGGGGAGATGAGCAGTTCTTC. Amino acid sequence: CSVGGDEQFF.

Note on this clonotype: A much larger clone differs by one base, so this may be a read error. The gene calls are TRBV20-1 and TRBJ2-5; 10 bases align to TRBD2. The V gene's germline CDR1 is DFQATT and CDR2 SNEGSKA (reference sequence). The trim removed 2 bases at V and 6 bases at J, leaving 12 bases unmatched. This CDR3 has 16 residues. Here the CDR3 reads CSARPGELAGCQTQYF. The DNA of the CDR3 is TGCAGTGCTAGACCCGGGGAACTAGCGGGGTGTCAGACCCAGTACTTC.

J is TRBJ2-7 and V is TRBV7-6; D call uncertain. Germline V gene sequence: CDR1 SGHVS, CDR2 FNYEAQ. V was cut by 5 bases and J by 3 bases, with 14 bases left in between. CDR3 length: 14 amino acids. The CDR3 DNA follows: TGTGCCAGCAGCAGAGAGCAGGTGGTCTACGAGCAGTACTTC. Translating it yields CASSREQVVYEQYF.

The CDR3, as DNA: TGTGCCGGGACAGGCGGGTCCCTCACAGATACGCAGTATTTT. Its translation is CAGTGGSLTDTQYF. This chain joins TRBV7-8 and TRBJ2-3; 8 bases agree with TRBD1. The CDR3 consists of 14 residues. CDR1 is SGHVS, CDR2 FQNEAQ, per germline. Unmatched junction bases numbered 9, after V lost 11 bases and J lost 2 bases. The variable domain in full, with the rest retrieved from reference TRBV7-8 and TRBJ2-3, is GAGVSQSPRYKVAKRGQDVALRCDPISGHVSLFWYQQALGQGPEFLTYFQNEAQLDKSGLPSDRFFAERPEGSVSTLKIQRTQQEDSAVYLCAGTGGSLTDTQYFGPGTRLTVL.

This clonotype has ten or more counts. The chain links TRBV29-1 to TRBJ2-7, with TRBD2 matching over 7 bases. The CDR3 loop spans 13 amino acids. V gave up 4 bases and J gave up 6 bases; unmatched junction bases: 9. The germline CDR1 and CDR2 sequences are SQVTM and ANQGSEA. As DNA, the CDR3 is TGCAGCGTTGTAACCGGGACTAACGGCGAGCAGTACTTC. Translated: CSVVTGTNGEQYF.

This clonotype was seen many times. This chain uses TRBV14 with TRBJ2-3; D ambiguous. CDR3 length: 14 residues. The germline V gene has CDR1 SGHDN and CDR2 FVKESK. The germline V and J ends were trimmed by 4 bases and 2 bases, with 10 bases remaining between them. The CDR3 loop is CASSPYRVTDTQYF. DNA of the CDR3: TGTGCCAGCAGCCCGTACAGAGTCACAGATACGCAGTATTTT.

In its sample, this clonotype was seen a few times. The gene calls are TRBV7-8 and TRBJ1-2; 9 nucleotides agree with TRBD1. J gave up 6 bases and V 1 base, and 3 bases lay outside the gene matches. The V gene's germline CDR1 is SGHVS and CDR2 FQNEAQ. The CDR3 spans 14 residues. The CDR3 region has the DNA TGTGCCAGCAGCTTAGATGGGACAGGGAATGGCTACACCTTC. This codes for CASSLDGTGNGYTF. Combining the CDR3 with reference TRBV7-8 and TRBJ1-2 gives the whole variable domain GAGVSQSPRYKVAKRGQDVALRCDPISGHVSLFWYQQALGQGPEFLTYFQNEAQLDKSGLPSDRFFAERPEGSVSTLKIQRTQQEDSAVYLCASSLDGTGNGYTFGSGTRLTVV.

The chain has TRBV29-1 and TRBJ1-2, with a tentative D call TRBD1 (5 bases). Germline V gives CDR1 SQVTM, CDR2 ANQGSEA. The CDR3 is 14 residues long. V lost 0 bases, J lost 4 bases, and 12 bases lay in between. CDR3 region: CSVEDPAGIYGYTF. For the CDR3, the DNA is TGCAGCGTTGAAGATCCGGCAGGGATCTATGGCTACACCTTC.

The chain is built from TRBV4-2 and TRBJ2-6; TRBD2 agrees at 7 bases. V gave up 4 bases and J gave up 6 bases; unmatched junction bases: 12. The CDR3 is 17 residues long. The germline V gene has CDR1 LGHNA and CDR2 YNFKEQ. Here the CDR3 DNA reads TGTGCCAGCAGCCCCTCTAGCGGTCAATACGAGGCCAACGTCCTGACTTTC. Its translation is CASSPSSGQYEANVLTF.

This rearrangement joins TRBV7-2 to TRBJ2-1, with D unresolved. The CDR3 contains 16 residues. Trimming cost V 0 bases and J 3 bases, with 12 bases left between them. CDR1 is SGHTA and CDR2 is FQGNSA in the germline V gene. Written as DNA, the CDR3 is TGTGCCAGCAGCTTAGCGGTAGAGTCGATCTACAATGAGCAGTTCTTC. It translates to CASSLAVESIYNEQFF.

This clonotype showed up many times. The rearrangement links TRBV4-1 to TRBJ2-7, with a weak D call TRBD2 (6 bases). The V end lost 3 bases, the J end lost 5 bases, and 20 bases lay between the germline ends. Germline CDR1 MGHRA, CDR2 YSYEKL. The CDR3 is 16 residues long. The DNA for the CDR3 is TGCGCCAGCAGCCAGATCCCGACCGGCGGGAACAACGAGCAGTACTTC. Translation: CASSQIPTGGNNEQYF.

At least ten counts were recorded for this clonotype. This chain links TRBV7-9 with TRBJ2-1; TRBD2 matches at 8 bases. V trimming: 5 bases; J trimming: 0 bases; junction bases outside the gene matches: 6. The CDR3 spans 16 residues. Germline assignment: CDR1 SEHNR and CDR2 FQNEAQ (reference sequence). The CDR3 DNA sequence: TGTGCCAGCAGCCCCAGCAGCGGGAGCTCCTACAATGAGCAGTTCTTC. This sequence encodes CASSPSSGSSYNEQFF.

This clonotype has at least ten counts. The V call is TRBV12-3 or TRBV12-4, the J call TRBJ2-3, with a tentative D call TRBD2 (6 bases). Trimming took off 1 base at V and 4 bases at J, with 9 bases between the two ends. CDR3 length: 14 amino acids. CDR3 loop: CASSLGRGADTQYF. CDR3 bases: TGTGCCAGCAGTTTAGGGAGGGGTGCAGATACGCAGTATTTT.

The chain has TRBV7-2 and TRBJ2-6; D not certain. The germline V gene encodes CDR1 SGHTA and CDR2 FQGNSA. The CDR3 contains 13 residues. V dropped 2 bases and J dropped 2 bases, with 1 base sitting between them. CDR3 bases: TGTGCCAGCAGCTTAACTGGGGCCAACGTCCTGACTTTC. This codes for CASSLTGANVLTF. Complete variable domain (other parts from reference TRBV7-2 and TRBJ2-6): GAGVSQSPSNKVTEKGKDVELRCDPISGHTALYWYRQSLGQGLEFLIYFQGNSAPDKSGLPSDRFSAERTGGSVSTLTIQRTQQEDSAVYLCASSLTGANVLTFGAGSRLTVL.

The V gene is TRBV7-3, the J gene TRBJ2-2; D assignment may be TRBD1 or TRBD2 (5 bases each). Germline loops: CDR1 SGHTA, CDR2 FQGTGA. The CDR3 loop spans 15 amino acids. V was trimmed by 5 bases and J by 0 bases, leaving 10 bases between them. The CDR3 loop is CASSTMGANTGELFF. CDR3 coding DNA: TGTGCCAGCAGCACGATGGGGGCGAACACCGGGGAGCTGTTTTTT.

The V gene is TRBV30, the J gene TRBJ1-5; possibly TRBD1 for D (5 bases). The germline V gene encodes CDR1 GTSNPN and CDR2 SVGIG (reference sequence). This CDR3 comprises 13 residues. The V gene lost 0 bases and the J gene lost 7 bases, with 10 bases spanning the gap. In DNA form, the CDR3 reads TGTGCCTGGAGTGTACATGGGGGGCAGCCCCAGCATTTT. It yields the protein CAWSVHGGQPQHF.

This clonotype was observed at least ten times. V and J are TRBV20-1 and TRBJ2-1; 10 bases match TRBD1. This CDR3 has 13 amino acids. The V gene end was trimmed by 5 bases and the J gene end by 8 bases; junction bases not matched to a gene: 6. The germline CDR1 and CDR2 sequences are DFQATT and SNEGSKA (reference sequence). This CDR3 reads CSASPGQGYEQFF. The CDR3 region has the DNA TGCAGTGCTTCACCGGGACAGGGGTATGAGCAGTTCTTC.

This clonotype was counted ten times or more. The chain recombines TRBV12-3 or TRBV12-4 with TRBJ2-5; D gene unclear. The CDR3 runs to 13 residues. The V end lost 1 base, the J end lost 5 bases, and 8 bases lay between the germline ends. Here the CDR3 reads CASSLGAGETQYF. Written as DNA, the CDR3 is TGTGCCAGCAGTTTAGGGGCCGGGGAGACCCAGTACTTC.

This clonotype was picked up many times. The chain uses TRBV5-5 and TRBJ2-5; tentative D call: TRBD2 (6 bases). The germline V gene encodes CDR1 SGHKS and CDR2 YYEKEE (reference sequence). V was clipped by 4 bases and J by 4 bases, with 14 bases between them. The CDR3 is made up of 14 amino acids. CDR3 in amino acids: CASSLVQAGETQYF. The DNA for the CDR3 is TGTGCCAGCAGCCTAGTACAAGCGGGAGAGACCCAGTACTTC.

The gene calls are TRBV27 and TRBJ2-7; no firm D call. V lost 2 bases, J lost 6 bases, and 11 bases lay in between. The V gene's germline CDR1 is MNHEY and CDR2 SMNVEV (reference sequence). CDR3 length: 13 amino acids. The CDR3 is CASSLVPGSEQYF. The CDR3, as DNA: TGTGCCAGCAGTTTAGTCCCCGGGTCCGAGCAGTACTTC.

The chain combines TRBV7-9 with TRBJ2-3; 7 bases are a match to TRBD1. CDR1 and CDR2 (germline): SEHNR, FQNEAQ (reference sequence). The CDR3 runs to 16 residues. Unmatched junction bases numbered 6, after V lost 3 bases and J lost 0 bases. CDR3 nucleotide sequence: TGTGCCAGCAGCTTCCGGGACAGTGATAGCACAGATACGCAGTATTTT. It encodes CASSFRDSDSTDTQYF.

There are a few counts of this clonotype. The genes are TRBV11-2 and TRBJ2-1; 10 bases map to TRBD2. The CDR3 is 14 residues long. The V segment lost 5 bases and the J segment 4 bases; nucleotides outside the gene matches: 2. Germline V lookup: CDR1 SGHAT, CDR2 FQNNGV. Here the CDR3 reads CASSQTSGYNEQFF. CDR3 nucleotide sequence: TGTGCCAGCAGCCAGACTAGCGGGTACAATGAGCAGTTCTTC.